Below are 22 T cell receptor beta chains sequenced from a single sample in a study of vaccination and CD4 T cells after COVID-19. No cognate antigen is known for these TCRs. Documented time point: late sampling 161 to 241 days after vaccination in three convalescent patients. Sample treatment: approximately 11-day PBMC culture with coronavirus spike peptide pools or control peptides (ViraFEST assay). Sequenced with the Oncomine TCR Beta short-read assay was DNA taken from cultured CD4+ T cells. Using its own MiXCR run on the PCR reads, TCRdb lists one record per CDR3 protein. Seen here are about 20,000 distinct CDR3 sequences, 35% to 40% observed once, and the top ten hold less than 35%. The sample in question was CD4+ T cells from blood, cultured in vitro, obtained about 7 months after SARS-CoV-2 vaccination. The receptors originated from a human donor who had recovered from COVID-19.

The gene calls are TRBV7-2 and TRBJ2-7; TRBD2 aligns across 7 bases. The J segment lost 0 bases and the V segment lost 5 bases, leaving 7 bases of the junction unmatched. In germline, CDR1 is SGHTA, CDR2 FQGNSA. CDR3 length: 15 residues. CDR3 residues: CASSRAGDSSYEQYF. Written as DNA, the CDR3 is TGTGCCAGCAGCCGTGCGGGGGATAGCTCCTACGAGCAGTACTTC.

This clonotype was seen a handful of times. This sequence joins TRBV28 and TRBJ2-1; 9 bases map to TRBD2. There are 14 residues in the CDR3. Germline V CDR1 and CDR2: MDHEN, SYDVKM. With V trimmed by 5 bases and J by 2 bases, 1 base remained unmatched. This CDR3 reads CASSPSGTYNEQFF. The CDR3 region has the DNA TGTGCCAGCAGTCCTAGCGGGACCTACAATGAGCAGTTCTTC.

This clonotype was counted between two and nine times. The V and J genes are TRBV4-2 and TRBJ1-1; 9 bases match TRBD1. V shed 3 bases, J shed 0 bases, and the junction held 8 bases outside the gene matches. CDR1 is LGHNA, CDR2 YNFKEQ, per germline. This CDR3 spans 17 amino acids. The CDR3 loop reads CASSQEGGQGLNTEAFF. The CDR3 coding sequence is TGTGCCAGCAGCCAGGAGGGGGGACAGGGACTGAACACTGAAGCTTTCTTT.

This clonotype occurred a few times. This sequence joins TRBV7-2 and TRBJ2-5, with D possibly matching TRBD1 (5 bases). The ends were cut back, 1 base at V and 6 bases at J, with 15 bases in the middle. The CDR3 sequence is 15 residues long. From germline, CDR1 is SGHTA and CDR2 FQGNSA. This CDR3 is CASSLDSGFGQTQYF. The DNA of the CDR3 is TGTGCCAGCAGCTTAGATTCAGGGTTCGGGCAGACCCAGTACTTC.

This clonotype has only a few counts. The CDR3 spells CASSPGWGSGYTF. The CDR3 DNA follows: TGTGCCAGCAGTCCTGGGTGGGGTTCTGGCTACACCTTC. This chain connects TRBV7-2 to TRBJ1-2; D unresolved. This CDR3 is 13 amino acids long. V shed 6 bases and J shed 7 bases, with 15 bases lying between them. Germline-derived CDR1 and CDR2 are SGHTA and FQGNSA.

In this sample, this clonotype turned up a few times. V gene TRBV9 combines with J gene TRBJ1-2; D possibly corresponds to TRBD1 (6 bases). The germline V gene has CDR1 SGDLS and CDR2 YYNGEE. The V and J ends lost 3 bases and 3 bases respectively, with 9 bases between them. This CDR3 contains 13 residues. The CDR3 bases are TGTGCCAGCAGCGCAACAGGGTACTATGGCTACACCTTC. It is translated as CASSATGYYGYTF.

The V call is TRBV5-1, the J call TRBJ1-6, with unresolved D. Germline lookup yields CDR1 SGHRS and CDR2 YFSETQ. V gave up 4 bases and J gave up 0 bases, with 11 bases separating them. This CDR3 region has 16 residues. CDR3: CASSLQGSSYNSPLHF. The DNA of the CDR3 is TGCGCCAGCAGCCTCCAAGGGAGCTCCTATAATTCACCCCTCCACTTT.

The chain recombines TRBV10-3 with TRBJ1-1; the match to TRBD1 covers 11 bases. With V trimmed by 6 bases and J by 5 bases, 8 bases remained unmatched. Germline V lookup: CDR1 ENHRY, CDR2 SYGVKD. The CDR3 length is 15 residues. CDR3 sequence: CAIRDRDRGGTEAFF. CDR3 DNA: TGTGCCATCAGAGACCGGGACAGGGGGGGTACTGAAGCTTTCTTT.

This chain joins TRBV5-1 and TRBJ1-6; D is possibly TRBD1 (6 bases). The CDR3 has 16 amino acids. The V gene lost 3 bases and the J gene lost 5 bases, with 15 bases spanning the gap. Germline CDR1 is SGHRS and CDR2 is YFSETQ. CDR3 sequence: CASSSSWGADNSPLHF. The CDR3 bases are TGCGCCAGCAGCTCGAGTTGGGGGGCTGATAATTCACCCCTCCACTTT. Full variable domain (missing parts from reference TRBV5-1 and TRBJ1-6): KAGVTQTPRYLIKTRGQQVTLSCSPISGHRSVSWYQQTPGQGLQFLFEYFSETQRNKGNFPGRFSGRQFSNSRSEMNVSTLELGDSALYLCASSSSWGADNSPLHFGNGTRLTVT.

This rearrangement joins TRBV7-8 to TRBJ1-1; D gene ambiguous. The CDR3 loop spans 15 amino acids. From germline, CDR1 is SGHVS and CDR2 FQNEAQ. The ends were cut back, 3 bases at V and 1 base at J, with 12 bases in the middle. CDR3 in amino acids: CASSLNRLANTEAFF. The CDR3 DNA reads as TGTGCCAGCAGCTTGAACAGACTCGCGAACACTGAAGCTTTCTTT.

The rearrangement links TRBV12-3 or TRBV12-4 to TRBJ2-1; D is tentatively TRBD1 or TRBD2 (5 bases each). V was trimmed by 6 bases and J by 8 bases, leaving 14 bases between them. The CDR3 length is 13 residues. The CDR3 here is CASRGLGRYEQFF. CDR3 DNA sequence: TGTGCCAGCAGAGGACTGGGGCGTTATGAGCAGTTCTTC.

This clonotype was seen repeatedly, ten times or more. The chain links TRBV5-1 to TRBJ2-7, with TRBD1 matching 7 bases. The trim removed 5 bases at V and 7 bases at J, leaving 12 bases unmatched. The CDR3 spans 14 residues. Germline lookup yields CDR1 SGHRS and CDR2 YFSETQ. The CDR3 nucleotides read TGCGCCAGCAGGGACGGGACAGCCCGTAGAGAGCAGTACTTC. Its protein is CASRDGTARREQYF.

V gene TRBV19 combines with J gene TRBJ1-2; the D gene is possibly TRBD1 (6 bases). Germline V gene data show CDR1 as LNHDA and CDR2 as SQIVND (reference sequence). V gave up 2 bases and J gave up 3 bases, with 7 bases separating them. The CDR3 extends over 13 amino acids. The CDR3 reads CASSIRGDYGYTF. The DNA of the CDR3 is TGTGCCAGTAGTATAAGGGGGGACTATGGCTACACCTTC.

The genes are TRBV15 and TRBJ1-1; no clear D. V lost 1 base to trimming and J lost 5 bases, with 5 bases between them. Germline V gene data show CDR1 as LNHNV and CDR2 as YYDKDF (reference sequence). The CDR3 runs to 12 residues. Here the CDR3 reads CATSRGYTEAFF. CDR3 coding DNA: TGTGCCACCAGCAGAGGTTATACTGAAGCTTTCTTT.

This clonotype is a singleton in its sample. J is TRBJ1-6 and V is TRBV19, with a weak D call TRBD1 (5 bases). The V end was cut by 6 bases, the J end by 7 bases, with 16 bases between. The length of the CDR3 is 15 residues. CDR1 and CDR2 from the germline V gene are LNHDA and SQIVND (reference sequence). CDR3 amino acids: CASRLTGTANSPLHF. CDR3 DNA: TGTGCCAGTAGACTTACCGGGACTGCAAATTCACCCCTCCACTTT.

The chain recombines TRBV24-1 with TRBJ2-1; D unclear. The germline V and J ends were trimmed by 3 bases and 0 bases, with 11 bases remaining between them. The CDR3 covers 16 residues. CDR1 is KGHDR and CDR2 is SFDVKD in the germline V gene. The CDR3 coding sequence is TGTGCCACCAGTGATCCTGGGTACAGCTCCTACAATGAGCAGTTCTTC. Amino acid sequence: CATSDPGYSSYNEQFF.

This clonotype was observed a few times. This chain links TRBV7-8 with TRBJ1-5; 10 nucleotides agree with TRBD1. Trimming removed 5 bases from V and 2 bases from J; junction bases left unmatched: 6. Germline CDR1 reads SGHVS; CDR2 reads FQNEAQ. This CDR3 is built from 16 residues. The CDR3 coding sequence is TGTGCCAGCAGCATGGGGACAGGGGCGGGCAATCAGCCCCAGCATTTT. Translating gives CASSMGTGAGNQPQHF.

This clonotype was counted between two and nine times. This chain joins TRBV5-8 and TRBJ1-5, with 7 bases matching TRBD1. The J segment lost 4 bases and the V segment lost 0 bases, leaving 4 bases of the junction unmatched. Germline assignment: CDR1 SGHTS and CDR2 YDEGEE. This CDR3 has 15 residues. The CDR3 spells CASSLAGRGNQPQHF. The CDR3, as DNA: TGTGCCAGCAGCTTGGCAGGCAGGGGGAATCAGCCCCAGCATTTT.

The chain employs TRBV5-4 and TRBJ1-2, with D hard to call. With 5 bases removed from V and 6 bases from J, the gap between germline ends came to 20 bases. The CDR3 runs to 15 residues. The germline CDR1 and CDR2 sequences are SGHNT and YYREEE (reference sequence). CDR3 nucleotides: TGTGCCAGCAGTTCCCCCTATCGGGAACCCGATGGCTACACCTTC. This codes for CASSSPYREPDGYTF.

J is TRBJ1-2 and V is TRBV20-1; a weak D match, TRBD1 (6 bases). The CDR3 consists of 16 residues. V was clipped by 0 bases and J by 3 bases, with 17 bases between them. CDR1 is DFQATT, CDR2 SNEGSKA, per germline (reference sequence). The CDR3 region is CSARDRGPGDYYGYTF. The CDR3 coding sequence is TGCAGTGCTAGAGACCGGGGGCCGGGGGATTACTATGGCTACACCTTC.

The chain joins TRBV4-2 to TRBJ1-5; D unclear. Germline CDR1 LGHNA, CDR2 YNFKEQ. The germline V and J ends were trimmed by 1 base and 4 bases, with 11 bases remaining between them. The length of the CDR3 is 15 residues. CDR3: CASSQGVIGNQPQHF. The CDR3 region has the DNA TGTGCCAGCAGCCAAGGTGTAATAGGTAATCAGCCCCAGCATTTT.

By share of the sample, this clonotype is medium-sized. This chain links TRBV20-1 with TRBJ1-2, with 8 bases aligning to TRBD1. Germline V gives CDR1 DFQATT, CDR2 SNEGSKA (reference sequence). V lost 0 bases, J lost 4 bases, and 7 bases stayed unmatched. This CDR3 has 15 residues. The CDR3 is CSARDWTGSLYGYTF. DNA for the CDR3: TGCAGTGCTAGAGATTGGACAGGGTCTCTCTATGGCTACACCTTC.